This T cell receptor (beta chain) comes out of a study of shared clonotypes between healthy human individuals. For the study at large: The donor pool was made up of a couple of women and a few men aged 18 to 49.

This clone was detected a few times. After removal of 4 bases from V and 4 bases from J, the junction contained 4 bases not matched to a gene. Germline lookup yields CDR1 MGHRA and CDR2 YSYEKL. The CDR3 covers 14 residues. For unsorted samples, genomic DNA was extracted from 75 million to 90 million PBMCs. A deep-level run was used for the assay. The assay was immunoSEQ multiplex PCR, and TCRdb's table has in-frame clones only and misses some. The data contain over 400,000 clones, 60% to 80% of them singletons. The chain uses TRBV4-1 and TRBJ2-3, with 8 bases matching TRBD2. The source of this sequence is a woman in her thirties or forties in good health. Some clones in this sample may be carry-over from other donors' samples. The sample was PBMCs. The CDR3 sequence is CASSPGGGADTQYF. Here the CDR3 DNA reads TGCGCCAGCAGCCCGGGAGGGGGAGCAGATACGCAGTATTTT.